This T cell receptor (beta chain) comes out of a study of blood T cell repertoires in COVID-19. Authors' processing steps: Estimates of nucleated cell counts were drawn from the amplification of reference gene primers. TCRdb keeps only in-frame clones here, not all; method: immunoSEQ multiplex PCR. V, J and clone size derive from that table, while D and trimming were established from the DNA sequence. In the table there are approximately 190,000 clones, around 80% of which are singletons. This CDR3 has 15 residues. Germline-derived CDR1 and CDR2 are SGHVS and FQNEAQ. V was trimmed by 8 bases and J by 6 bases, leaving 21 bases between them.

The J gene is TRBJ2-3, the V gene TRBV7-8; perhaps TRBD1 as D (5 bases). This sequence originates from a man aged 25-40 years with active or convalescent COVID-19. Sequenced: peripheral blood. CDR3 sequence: CASLPRGAQEDTQYF. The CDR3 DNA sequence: TGTGCCAGCCTCCCGCGTGGGGCGCAGGAGGATACGCAGTATTTT.